This T cell receptor beta chain appears in the sequencing data of a study of shared clonotypes between healthy human individuals. Germline CDR1 and CDR2: LNHDA and SQIVND (reference sequence). Trimming left V 3 bases short and J 2 bases short, with 13 bases between. The length of the CDR3 is 15 residues. TCRdb's table, derived via immunoSEQ multiplex PCR, lists solely in-frame clones and lacks some. The data hold around 980,000 clones, with about four fifths observed a single time. The sequencing sample was made of memory CD4+ T cells from PBMCs. Subset defined: CD45RA-negative fraction. The clonotype originates from a man aged 18 to 29 in good health. Some clones in this sample may be carry-over from other donors' samples. The chain employs TRBV19 and TRBJ1-2, with D hard to call. This CDR3 reads CASSILPHPNYGYTF. The CDR3 nucleotides are TGTGCCAGTAGTATCCTTCCGCACCCAAACTATGGCTACACCTTC.